This T cell receptor beta chain is drawn from a study of CD8 T cells in Susac syndrome. CDR1 is SGHNT, CDR2 YYREEE, per germline (reference sequence). V dropped 1 base and J dropped 5 bases, with 9 bases sitting between them. The CDR3 is 14 residues long. TCR beta sequences were obtained from blood CD8+ and CD4+ T cells. The recently defined diagnostic criteria for definite or probable disease were met by the Susac syndrome patients. cDNA came from about 0.5 to 1 ug RNA primed by random hexamers. Across 54 Vbeta and 13 Jbeta, TCR beta CDR3 was amplified with immunoSEQ multiplex PCR. Via MiXCR, TCRdb re-called the immunoSEQ multiplex PCR reads, giving one row per CDR3 protein. The sample contains approximately 190,000 distinct CDR3 sequences, nearly 97% of which appear only once.

The J gene is TRBJ2-2, the V gene TRBV5-4; D is possibly TRBD1 (5 bases). Sequenced sample: CD4+ T cells from PBMCs. This TCR was recovered from a human donor with Susac syndrome. The CDR3 region has the DNA TGTGCCAGCAGCTTGCCCAGGGAAACCGGGGAGCTGTTTTTT. Translation: CASSLPRETGELFF.